This paragraph covers one TCR beta chain sequence. What it recognizes is unknown. TCRdb's table, derived via immunoSEQ multiplex PCR, lists solely in-frame clones and lacks some. The sample holds approximately 20,000 clones; approximately 80% are singletons and the top ten take 9.5% to 12%. This sample stems from a study of CD4 T cells in relation to SARS-CoV-2 and coronaviruses. Before the COVID-19 pandemic, during about 2011-2019, CD4+ T cells were taken from unexposed donors. After roughly ten days of culture, CD4+ T cells were isolated. Unexposed-donor CD4+ T cells were probed with SARS-CoV-2 S/N and four cold-coronavirus spikes, cells permitting. Trimming removed 4 bases from V and 0 bases from J; junction bases left unmatched: 7. The CDR3 totals 18 residues. Germline V gene data show CDR1 as SGHDT and CDR2 as YYEEEE.

The chain joins TRBV5-6 to TRBJ2-4, with TRBD2 matching over 13 bases. Sequenced sample: CD4+ T cells from PBMCs, cultured in vitro. The source of this sequence is a human donor in good health. The DNA for the CDR3 is TGTGCCAGCAGCCTTTCGGGACTAGCGGGGTTAGCCAAAAACATTCAGTACTTC. Its protein is CASSLSGLAGLAKNIQYF.